These 20 T cell receptor beta chains came from one sample sequenced in a study of T cells in localized non-small cell lung cancer. The data were produced by immunoSEQ multiplex PCR, yet TCRdb's version contains in-frame clones alone and is incomplete. The sample contains approximately 47,000 clones, around 83% of which appear only once. The sequenced sample was PBMCs, obtained before any cancer treatment. These receptors all stem from a man aged 40 to 70 with stage II lung adenocarcinoma.

This chain links TRBV25-1 with TRBJ1-4; 9 bases line up with TRBD1. Germline V gene sequence: CDR1 MGHDK, CDR2 SYGVNS. With 3 bases clipped from V and 8 bases from J, the junction kept 13 bases outside the gene matches. CDR3 size: 17 residues. CDR3: CASSDGPPGQGIEKLFF. CDR3 coding DNA: TGTGCCAGCAGTGATGGCCCCCCGGGACAGGGAATAGAAAAACTGTTTTTT.

This clone has a single count. The chain employs TRBV19 and TRBJ1-1, with TRBD1 identical over 10 bases. This CDR3 is built from 15 residues. V was pared by 7 bases and J by 3 bases, with 8 bases of the junction left unmatched. Looked up from germline, CDR1 is LNHDA and CDR2 is SQIVND (reference sequence). CDR3: CASTNRDRGHTEAFF. DNA for the CDR3: TGTGCCAGTACCAACCGGGACAGGGGTCACACTGAAGCTTTCTTT.

V gene TRBV4-1 combines with J gene TRBJ2-4, with 7 nucleotides matching TRBD1. J was trimmed by 8 bases and V by 3 bases; bases with no gene match: 10. CDR3 length: 15 residues. Germline CDR1 and CDR2: MGHRA and YSYEKL. The CDR3 protein is CASSHGQDQKDIQYF. The CDR3 region has the DNA TGCGCCAGCAGCCACGGACAGGACCAGAAGGACATTCAGTACTTC.

This chain joins TRBV6-6 and TRBJ2-2; D is possibly TRBD1 (5 bases). Germline V gene sequence: CDR1 MNHNY, CDR2 SVGAGI (reference sequence). The CDR3 has 16 amino acids. The V end lost 6 bases, the J end lost 5 bases, and 19 bases lay between the germline ends. CDR3 loop: CASRETTGVGTGELFF. The CDR3 DNA reads as TGTGCCAGCAGGGAAACTACAGGAGTTGGGACCGGGGAGCTGTTTTTT.

This clone has just one count. This rearrangement joins TRBV20-1 to TRBJ2-1, with 9 bases fitting TRBD1. Trimming cost V 6 bases and J 10 bases; bases outside gene matches: 1. The length of the CDR3 is 10 residues. CDR1 DFQATT and CDR2 SNEGSKA come from the germline V gene (reference sequence). DNA for the CDR3: TGCAGTGCAGACAGGGGGGAGCAGTTCTTC. Its translation is CSADRGEQFF.

This chain joins TRBV19 and TRBJ1-2; the match to TRBD1 covers 7 bases. There are 14 residues in the CDR3. Germline CDR1 LNHDA, CDR2 SQIVND (reference sequence). Trimming cost V 4 bases and J 3 bases; bases outside gene matches: 5. CDR3 protein: CASSRAGTDYGYTF. The CDR3 coding sequence is TGTGCCAGTAGTAGAGCCGGGACAGACTATGGCTACACCTTC.

V gene TRBV2 combines with J gene TRBJ2-6; D is unclear. Germline V gene data show CDR1 as SNHLY and CDR2 as FYNNEI. Trimming cost V 7 bases and J 0 bases, with 13 bases left between them. CDR3 length: 16 amino acids. CDR3 coding DNA: TGTGCCAGCACCTGGACCGGCCGCTCTGGGGCCAACGTCCTGACTTTC. Its protein product is CASTWTGRSGANVLTF. The full variable domain, its missing parts supplied by reference TRBV2 and TRBJ2-6, is EPEVTQTPSHQVTQMGQEVILRCVPISNHLYFYWYRQILGQKVEFLVSFYNNEISEKSEIFDDQFSVERPDGSNFTLKIRSTKLEDSAMYFCASTWTGRSGANVLTFGAGSRLTVL.

This clone showed up just once. The chain recombines TRBV30 with TRBJ2-2; D is unclear. Trimming removed 0 bases from V and 5 bases from J, with 7 bases in between. CDR3 length equals 13 residues. Germline V gene lookup returns CDR1 GTSNPN and CDR2 SVGIG (reference sequence). CDR3 sequence reads: CAWSVWGTGELFF. CDR3 DNA sequence: TGTGCCTGGAGTGTGTGGGGAACCGGGGAGCTGTTTTTT.

The chain combines TRBV11-1 with TRBJ2-1, with 8 bases matching TRBD2. V dropped 5 bases and J dropped 6; count of bases not matched to a gene: 6. CDR3 length: 14 residues. Per the germline V gene, CDR1 is SGHAT and CDR2 is FQDESV (reference sequence). The CDR3 DNA follows: TGTGCCAGCAGCCGGGGGGGCCTCGGCAATGAGCAGTTCTTC. Amino acids: CASSRGGLGNEQFF. The full variable domain, its missing parts supplied by reference TRBV11-1 and TRBJ2-1, is EAEVAQSPRYKITEKSQAVAFWCDPISGHATLYWYRQILGQGPELLVQFQDESVVDDSQLPKDRFSAERLKGVDSTLKIQPAELGDSAMYLCASSRGGLGNEQFFGPGTRLTVL.

V gene TRBV18 combines with J gene TRBJ1-2; tentative D call: TRBD1 (5 bases). Germline-derived CDR1 and CDR2 are KGHSH and LQKENI. CDR3 size: 13 residues. Trimming took off 3 bases at V and 7 bases at J, with 12 bases between the two ends. The CDR3 DNA follows: TGTGCCAGCTCACCGGGACCGGAGGCTGGCTACACCTTC. As protein: CASSPGPEAGYTF.

The sample holds one count of this clone. The chain combines TRBV11-2 with TRBJ1-1; no clear D gene. CDR1 SGHAT and CDR2 FQNNGV come from the germline V gene. The CDR3 sequence is 13 residues long. Trimming removed 0 bases from V and 1 base from J, with 3 bases in between. The CDR3 DNA follows: TGTGCCAGCAGCTTAGACAGGAACACTGAAGCTTTCTTT. Encoded protein: CASSLDRNTEAFF.

V usage is TRBV10-3 and J usage is TRBJ1-5; D possibly corresponds to TRBD1 (6 bases). The length of the CDR3 is 15 residues. The V end lost 3 bases, the J end lost 7 bases, and 16 bases lay between the germline ends. From germline, CDR1 is ENHRY and CDR2 SYGVKD. The CDR3 DNA is TGTGCCATCAGTGAAAATGAGGCAGGGGCACAGCCCCAGCATTTT. It translates to CAISENEAGAQPQHF.

This clone was seen just once. The rearrangement links TRBV19 to TRBJ1-5; D might be TRBD1 (6 bases). Looked up from germline, CDR1 is LNHDA and CDR2 is SQIVND (reference sequence). The CDR3 spans 17 residues. V was clipped by 0 bases and J by 6 bases, with 18 bases between them. CDR3 protein: CASSIDRPRGHGQPQHF. CDR3 nucleotide sequence: TGTGCCAGTAGTATAGATCGGCCCAGGGGTCACGGTCAGCCCCAGCATTTT.

The V call is TRBV27, the J call TRBJ1-1, with no clear D. This CDR3 is built from 14 residues. Germline V gene data show CDR1 as MNHEY and CDR2 as SMNVEV (reference sequence). Trimming cost V 0 bases and J 1 base, with 6 bases left between them. The CDR3 reads CASSLSGRNTEAFF. CDR3 in DNA: TGTGCCAGCAGTTTATCAGGCAGGAACACTGAAGCTTTCTTT.

The chain is built from TRBV29-1 and TRBJ2-3; 16 bases are a match to TRBD2. CDR3 length equals 17 residues. The V gene's germline CDR1 is SQVTM and CDR2 ANQGSEA. V shed 5 bases, J shed 1 base, and the junction held 6 bases outside the gene matches. CDR3 nucleotides: TGCAGCGTTTCCGGGACTAGCGGGGGGGCTGGCACAGATACGCAGTATTTT. Encoded protein: CSVSGTSGGAGTDTQYF.

This chain connects TRBV11-2 to TRBJ2-5; possibly TRBD2 for D (5 bases). V gave up 1 base and J gave up 2 bases, with 11 bases separating them. The V gene's germline CDR1 is SGHAT and CDR2 FQNNGV. The CDR3 is 15 amino acids. The CDR3 protein is CASSLGAGSQETQYF. Written as DNA, the CDR3 is TGTGCCAGCAGCTTAGGGGCGGGTTCGCAAGAGACCCAGTACTTC. The whole variable domain, filled in from reference TRBV11-2 and TRBJ2-5, reads EAGVAQSPRYKIIEKRQSVAFWCNPISGHATLYWYQQILGQGPKLLIQFQNNGVVDDSQLPKDRFSAERLKGVDSTLKIQPAKLEDSAVYLCASSLGAGSQETQYFGPGTRLLVL.

CDR3: CASSQGNQETQYF. CDR3 sequence (DNA): TGCGCCAGCAGCCAGGGGAACCAAGAGACCCAGTACTTC. This chain uses TRBV4-1 with TRBJ2-5; D is undetermined. Trimming removed 3 bases at V and 0 bases at J, with 5 bases between. The CDR3 contains 13 residues. Germline CDR1 and CDR2: MGHRA and YSYEKL.

The chain uses TRBV18 and TRBJ2-2; TRBD2 aligns across 9 bases. This CDR3 is built from 16 residues. The trim removed 3 bases at V and 0 bases at J, leaving 2 bases unmatched. Germline V CDR1 and CDR2: KGHSH, LQKENI. The CDR3 loop reads CASSPSGGSNTGELFF. The CDR3 DNA follows: TGTGCCAGCTCACCTAGCGGGGGCTCGAACACCGGGGAGCTGTTTTTT.

The rearrangement uses TRBV19 and TRBJ2-1; D is perhaps TRBD1 or TRBD2 (5 bases each). Trimming pared 4 bases from V and 2 bases from J, leaving 12 bases between. CDR1 is LNHDA, CDR2 SQIVND, per germline (reference sequence). CDR3 length equals 15 residues. CDR3 in DNA: TGTGCCAGTAGTACAGGGAGCCACCCCTACAATGAGCAGTTCTTC. Amino acids: CASSTGSHPYNEQFF.

The chain couples TRBV4-2 to TRBJ1-1, with D maybe TRBD1 (5 bases). Looked up from germline, CDR1 is LGHNA and CDR2 is YNFKEQ. This CDR3 contains 15 residues. Trimming cost V 5 bases and J 6 bases, with 19 bases left between them. CDR3 nucleotide sequence: TGTGCCAGCAGCTCTCCAGGGAGTCCTTGGCCTGAAGCTTTCTTT. Translation gives CASSSPGSPWPEAFF.